These T cell receptor beta chains were read from a single sample in a study of shared clonotypes between healthy human individuals. Clones were sequenced by immunoSEQ multiplex PCR, and TCRdb holds only the in-frame ones, with some missing. The sample yields 900,000 to 1,200,000 clones, about four fifths seen once. Sequencing used memory CD4+ T cells from PBMCs. The receptors shown here come from a man aged 18-30 years in good health. Some clones in this sample may be carry-over from other donors' samples. Each CDR3 is given with its conserved first and last residue. D genes are given only for firm matches. Clone sizes are given selectively: once, few, many, or a class where the clone is expanded.

V: TRBV7-8; J: TRBJ2-7; D: -; size: once; DNA: TGTGCCAGCAGCTTCCCGAAACAGGTCAGCTCCTACGAGCAGTACTTC; CDR3: CASSFPKQVSSYEQYF
V: TRBV28; J: TRBJ2-4; D: -; size: -; DNA: TGTGCCAGCAGTTTCACCATTGACATTCAGTACTTC; CDR3: CASSFTIDIQYF
V: TRBV5-6; J: TRBJ2-1; D: -; size: -; DNA: TGTGCCAGCAGCTTGGGGGTTTCCTACAATGAGCAGTTCTTC; CDR3: CASSLGVSYNEQFF
V: TRBV6-6; J: TRBJ1-4; D: TRBD1; size: -; DNA: TGTGCCAGCACCCAAACGACAGGGGGCAAGGAAAAACTGTTTTTT; CDR3: CASTQTTGGKEKLFF
V: TRBV5-6; J: TRBJ1-2; D: -; size: -; DNA: TGTGCCAGCAGCTTACGGACCTCAGGGTATCCGATGGGCTACACCTTC; CDR3: CASSLRTSGYPMGYTF
V: TRBV5-1; J: TRBJ1-1; D: TRBD1; size: -; DNA: TGCGCCAGCAGCTCCCTGGACAGGGGAGCCACTGAAGCTTTCTTT; CDR3: CASSSLDRGATEAFF
V: TRBV7-3; J: TRBJ1-1; D: -; size: -; DNA: TGTGCCAGCAGCTTAGAGCAGGGCACTGAAGCTTTCTTT; CDR3: CASSLEQGTEAFF
V: TRBV2; J: TRBJ1-2; D: -; size: -; DNA: TGTGCCAGCAGTTCAGGGGTCCGTCGGGGCTACACCTTC; CDR3: CASSSGVRRGYTF
V: TRBV7-7; J: TRBJ2-7; D: TRBD2; size: -; DNA: TGTGCCAGCAGCTTAGGGCTAGCGGGAGTAGGCGAGCAGTACTTC; CDR3: CASSLGLAGVGEQYF
V: TRBV5-1; J: TRBJ1-1; D: -; size: many; DNA: TGCGCCAGCAGCCGGGGGTTGAAGGGGATCACTGAAGCTTTCTTT; CDR3: CASSRGLKGITEAFF
V: TRBV7-2; J: TRBJ2-1; D: -; size: -; DNA: TGTGCCAGCAGCTTAGCTTTCGGGGTCTACAATGAGCAGTTCTTC; CDR3: CASSLAFGVYNEQFF
V: TRBV30; J: TRBJ1-1; D: -; size: -; DNA: TGTGCCTGGATCCAGCGTCGGGGCACTGAAGCTTTCTTT; CDR3: CAWIQRRGTEAFF
V: TRBV18; J: TRBJ2-3; D: TRBD2; size: -; DNA: TGTGCCAGCTCCCCCGCCGCGGGGGCAGATACGCAGTATTTT; CDR3: CASSPAAGADTQYF
V: TRBV27; J: TRBJ2-7; D: TRBD2; size: -; DNA: TGTGCCAGCAGTTTAGACGGGAGGAGGTACGAGCAGTACTTC; CDR3: CASSLDGRRYEQYF
V: TRBV11-2; J: TRBJ2-1; D: TRBD2; size: -; DNA: TGTGCCAGCAGCTCTAGCGGGGGACTAGTAAATGAGCAGTTCTTC; CDR3: CASSSSGGLVNEQFF
V: TRBV27; J: TRBJ2-1; D: TRBD1; size: -; DNA: TGTGCCAGCAGACGACCGGGACAGGGAACCAATGAGCAGTTCTTC; CDR3: CASRRPGQGTNEQFF
V: TRBV27; J: TRBJ1-2; D: TRBD1; size: -; DNA: TGTGCCAGCCGCCTTCAGGGGGGACGGCGGATCTCATTCTATGGCTACACCTTC; CDR3: CASRLQGGRRISFYGYTF
V: TRBV5-1; J: TRBJ2-3; D: -; size: many; DNA: TGCGCCAGCAGCTTTCAGGGTCGGGCAGATACGCAGTATTTT; CDR3: CASSFQGRADTQYF
V: TRBV7-2; J: TRBJ1-5; D: TRBD1; size: -; DNA: TGTGCCAGCAGCCGCGACGCGACAGGGAGCAATCAGCCCCAGCATTTT; CDR3: CASSRDATGSNQPQHF
V: TRBV6-5; J: TRBJ1-4; D: TRBD1; size: -; DNA: TGTGCCAGCAGTTACTCTTGGGACAGGGATGAAAAACTGTTTTTT; CDR3: CASSYSWDRDEKLFF
V: TRBV4-1; J: TRBJ1-1; D: -; size: -; DNA: TGCGCCAGCAGCCCGACGGGGAGAAACACTGAAGCTTTCTTT; CDR3: CASSPTGRNTEAFF
V: TRBV7-9; J: TRBJ2-7; D: -; size: -; DNA: TGTGCCAGCAGCTTTAGTGGGATCGAGCAGTACTTC; CDR3: CASSFSGIEQYF
V: TRBV4-3; J: TRBJ2-2; D: TRBD2; size: -; DNA: TGCGCCAGCAGCCAAGATGAGCGGGGGGCAAACACCGGGGAGCTGTTTTTT; CDR3: CASSQDERGANTGELFF
V: TRBV6-6; J: TRBJ2-7; D: -; size: few; DNA: TGTGCCAGCACCCGAGGGTCCGCCTACGAGCAGTACTTC; CDR3: CASTRGSAYEQYF
V: TRBV4-2; J: TRBJ2-1; D: -; size: -; DNA: TGTGCCAGCAGCCAAGGTCCCGGGTCGGATGAGCAGTTCTTC; CDR3: CASSQGPGSDEQFF
V: TRBV15; J: TRBJ1-2; D: -; size: -; DNA: TGTGCCACCAGCAGAGTTGGAGGGCAGCCTCCCTATGGCTACACCTTC; CDR3: CATSRVGGQPPYGYTF
V: TRBV28; J: TRBJ1-5; D: -; size: -; DNA: TGTGCCAGCAGCTTCAGGATTACAGGGCCCCCCAATCAGCCCCAGCATTTT; CDR3: CASSFRITGPPNQPQHF
V: TRBV4-1; J: TRBJ2-5; D: TRBD2; size: -; DNA: TGCGCCAGCAGCCCGGGGACTAGCGGGGCGGAGACCCAGTACTTC; CDR3: CASSPGTSGAETQYF